The 12 T cell receptor beta chains reported below all come from one sample, sequenced in a study of blood T cell repertoires in COVID-19. Sequencing was performed with immunoSEQ multiplex PCR; in TCRdb, only in-frame clones are kept and a portion is missing. The table has about 200,000 clones, 88% seen once. The material sequenced was peripheral blood. The receptors shown here come from a middle-aged man with active or convalescent COVID-19.

This chain connects TRBV27 to TRBJ2-1, with 9 bases fitting TRBD1. The CDR3 runs to 17 residues. The J segment lost 5 bases and the V segment lost 5 bases, leaving 13 bases of the junction unmatched. Germline V lookup: CDR1 MNHEY, CDR2 SMNVEV (reference sequence). The CDR3 region is CASSLFRQGGTDNEQFF. In nucleotides, the CDR3 is TGTGCCAGCAGTCTCTTTCGACAGGGGGGAACTGACAATGAGCAGTTCTTC.

This clone has only a few counts. The chain employs TRBV3-1 (or the pseudogene TRBV3-2) and TRBJ1-2; maybe TRBD1 (6 bases). Trimming cost V 3 bases and J 4 bases, with 9 bases left between them. The CDR3 loop spans 13 amino acids. Per germline, CDR1 LGHDT and CDR2 YNNKEL (reference sequence). CDR3 loop: CASSHQGFYGYTF. Written as DNA, the CDR3 is TGTGCCAGCAGCCATCAGGGGTTCTATGGCTACACCTTC.

The J gene is TRBJ1-6, the V gene TRBV3-1 (or the pseudogene TRBV3-2); D is undetermined. The CDR3 length is 12 residues. Deletions cut 3 bases from V and 10 bases from J, with 7 bases between. In germline, CDR1 is LGHDT, CDR2 YNNKEL (reference sequence). The CDR3 coding sequence is TGTGCCAGCAGCCAGAGTCTCTCACCCCTCCACTTT. Translated, it gives CASSQSLSPLHF.

V gene TRBV18 combines with J gene TRBJ1-1; 8 nucleotides agree with TRBD1. V shed 6 bases, J shed 6 bases, and the junction held 3 bases outside the gene matches. This CDR3 is built from 12 residues. The germline CDR1 and CDR2 sequences are KGHSH and LQKENI. The CDR3 sequence is CASSSQGAEAFF. The CDR3 DNA sequence: TGTGCCAGCTCCTCACAGGGGGCTGAAGCTTTCTTT.

The V call is TRBV28, the J call TRBJ2-7, with TRBD1 matching 8 bases. Per germline, CDR1 MDHEN and CDR2 SYDVKM. V trimming: 5 bases; J trimming: 3 bases; junction bases outside the gene matches: 9. CDR3 length: 15 amino acids. The CDR3 loop is CASSPPTGALYEQYF. The CDR3 DNA is TGTGCCAGCAGTCCGCCGACAGGGGCTCTCTACGAGCAGTACTTC. Based on the CDR3 plus reference TRBV28 and TRBJ2-7, the full variable domain is DVKVTQSSRYLVKRTGEKVFLECVQDMDHENMFWYRQDPGLGLRLIYFSYDVKMKEKGDIPEGYSVSREKKERFSLILESASTNQTSMYLCASSPPTGALYEQYFGPGTRLTVT.

The chain links TRBV7-9 to TRBJ1-1; D is unresolved. The germline V and J ends were trimmed by 3 bases and 7 bases, with 12 bases remaining between them. Germline V gives CDR1 SEHNR, CDR2 FQNEAQ (reference sequence). This CDR3 has 13 amino acids. The CDR3 is CASSFPDQYEAFF. The CDR3 bases are TGTGCCAGCAGCTTCCCCGATCAGTATGAAGCTTTCTTT.

The gene calls are TRBV24-1 and TRBJ2-1; possibly TRBD2 for D (6 bases). Germline CDR1 and CDR2: KGHDR and SFDVKD. This CDR3 has 19 residues. The V end lost 0 bases, the J end lost 6 bases, and 23 bases lay between the germline ends. The CDR3 is CATSDLRPEEDAGRNEQFF. In DNA, the CDR3 is TGTGCCACCAGTGATTTGCGTCCTGAAGAGGACGCGGGACGCAATGAGCAGTTCTTC.

V gene TRBV28 combines with J gene TRBJ2-3; D is possibly TRBD1 (6 bases). The CDR3 spans 17 residues. Germline values: CDR1 MDHEN, CDR2 SYDVKM. V lost 0 bases and J 0 bases, leaving 13 bases between the germline ends. CDR3 DNA: TGTGCCAGCAGTTTATGGGGGGCGGACTCTAGCACAGATACGCAGTATTTT. Amino acid sequence: CASSLWGADSSTDTQYF.

This rearrangement joins TRBV7-8 to TRBJ2-1; perhaps TRBD2 as D (7 bases). Trimming left V 4 bases short and J 8 bases short, with 21 bases between. The CDR3 runs 16 residues. Germline V gene lookup returns CDR1 SGHVS and CDR2 FQNEAQ. CDR3 residues: CASSSQVAGARDEQFF. In DNA, the CDR3 is TGTGCCAGCAGCTCCCAAGTTGCGGGGGCCCGGGATGAGCAGTTCTTC.

This rearrangement joins TRBV18 to TRBJ2-3; TRBD2 matches 13 bases. Germline assignment: CDR1 KGHSH and CDR2 LQKENI. The CDR3 is 16 amino acids. V was clipped by 3 bases and J by 4 bases; unmatched bases: 4. The CDR3 loop reads CASSPRTSGSSDTQYF. The CDR3 DNA reads as TGTGCCAGCTCACCTAGGACTAGCGGGAGCTCAGATACGCAGTATTTT.

CDR3: CASSLAFREASYEQYF. The DNA for the CDR3 is TGCGCCAGCAGCTTGGCGTTCCGGGAGGCCTCCTACGAGCAGTACTTC. The J gene is TRBJ2-7, the V gene TRBV5-1; TRBD2 matches 7 bases. CDR3 length: 16 residues. Germline V gene lookup returns CDR1 SGHRS and CDR2 YFSETQ. V gave up 0 bases and J gave up 0 bases; unmatched junction bases: 6.

The chain uses TRBV7-2 and TRBJ1-5; D unclear. CDR1 and CDR2 (germline): SGHTA, FQGNSA. Trimming pared 4 bases from V and 0 bases from J, leaving 4 bases between. This CDR3 has 13 amino acids. Here the CDR3 reads CASSYYSNQPQHF. CDR3 in DNA: TGTGCCAGCAGCTATTATAGCAATCAGCCCCAGCATTTT.